These 8 T cell receptor beta chains originate from one sample sequenced in a study of T cells in Graves' hyperthyroidism and ophthalmopathy. The investigators amplified TCR beta CDR3 regions from RNA transcripts. Using the HTBI primer set, a first-round RT-PCR was run on the TCR CDR3. TCRdb recomputed calls from the multiplex PCR reads with MiXCR, one row per CDR3 protein. The sample yields a few hundred thousand distinct CDR3 sequences, roughly an eighth seen once. Sequencing was performed on blood. Receptors were obtained from a young woman with Graves' hyperthyroidism.

This clonotype was observed a handful of times. The chain uses TRBV7-9 and TRBJ2-3; the D gene is possibly TRBD1 (6 bases). This CDR3 is 14 amino acids long. V shed 4 bases and J shed 2 bases, with 10 bases lying between them. The germline gives CDR1 SEHNR, CDR2 FQNEAQ (reference sequence). DNA of the CDR3: TGTGCCAGCAGCTCGGACAGCTCCACAGATACGCAGTATTTT. It specifies CASSSDSSTDTQYF.

V is TRBV10-2 and J is TRBJ1-1; D remains ambiguous. The CDR3 has 13 amino acids. The V end lost 4 bases, the J end lost 4 bases, and 10 bases lay between the germline ends. Germline V lookup: CDR1 WSHSY, CDR2 SAAADI. Here the CDR3 reads CASSGTVGTEAFF. DNA for the CDR3: TGCGCCAGCAGTGGGACGGTGGGCACTGAAGCTTTCTTT.

V is TRBV4-3 and J is TRBJ2-3, with 11 bases fitting TRBD2. Germline-derived CDR1 and CDR2 are LGHNA and YSLEER. CDR3 length: 15 amino acids. Trimming at V came to 1 base and at J to 6 bases, leaving 3 bases not matched to a gene. The chain's CDR3 is CASSQATSGSDTQYF. As DNA, the CDR3 is TGCGCCAGCAGCCAAGCTACTAGCGGGAGTGATACGCAGTATTTT.

The chain carries TRBV19 and TRBJ2-7; 11 bases are a match to TRBD1. The CDR3 loop spans 14 amino acids. V lost 3 bases to trimming and J lost 7 bases; unmatched junction nucleotides: 5. Germline values: CDR1 LNHDA, CDR2 SQIVND (reference sequence). CDR3 amino acids: CASSIGQGAYEQYF. The DNA of the CDR3 is TGTGCCAGTAGTATCGGACAGGGGGCTTATGAGCAGTACTTC.

This clonotype was recorded at least ten times. The rearrangement links TRBV20-1 to TRBJ2-5; the match to TRBD2 covers 10 bases. CDR1 DFQATT and CDR2 SNEGSKA come from the germline V gene (reference sequence). The CDR3 is 16 residues long. V lost 7 bases, J lost 7 bases, and 18 bases stayed unmatched. The chain's CDR3 is CSVSPPLSGRAGTQYF. CDR3 coding DNA: TGCAGTGTCTCGCCTCCACTAAGCGGGAGGGCTGGGACCCAGTACTTC.

DNA for the CDR3: TGTGCCAGCAGCCTAAGTAGGACTAGTGGTGATACGCAGTATTTT. Translated: CASSLSRTSGDTQYF. The rearrangement uses TRBV3-1 and TRBJ2-3, with TRBD2 identical over 7 bases. From germline, CDR1 is LGHDT and CDR2 YNNKEL (reference sequence). The CDR3 loop spans 15 amino acids. With V trimmed by 4 bases and J by 6 bases, 10 bases remained unmatched.

This clonotype was counted at least ten times. The chain combines TRBV6-1 with TRBJ2-7; D is possibly TRBD1 (5 bases). This CDR3 contains 13 residues. The V gene lost 6 bases and the J gene lost 3 bases, with 12 bases spanning the gap. Germline lookup yields CDR1 MNHNS and CDR2 SASEGT. The CDR3 region has the DNA TGTGCCAGCAGCACCACTCAGGGCTACGAGCAGTACTTC. Translating gives CASSTTQGYEQYF.

This clonotype was recorded once. A clone one base away is much larger, so this may be a read error. The chain carries TRBV12-3 or TRBV12-4 and TRBJ2-7, with 11 bases fitting TRBD2. The J call may be faulty, since TRBJ2-1 better matches the DNA end. The CDR3 covers 15 residues. The CDR3 DNA is TGTGCCAGCAGGAATAGCGGGAGGGTCTCCTACGAGCAGTTCTTC. Amino acids: CASRNSGRVSYEQFF.